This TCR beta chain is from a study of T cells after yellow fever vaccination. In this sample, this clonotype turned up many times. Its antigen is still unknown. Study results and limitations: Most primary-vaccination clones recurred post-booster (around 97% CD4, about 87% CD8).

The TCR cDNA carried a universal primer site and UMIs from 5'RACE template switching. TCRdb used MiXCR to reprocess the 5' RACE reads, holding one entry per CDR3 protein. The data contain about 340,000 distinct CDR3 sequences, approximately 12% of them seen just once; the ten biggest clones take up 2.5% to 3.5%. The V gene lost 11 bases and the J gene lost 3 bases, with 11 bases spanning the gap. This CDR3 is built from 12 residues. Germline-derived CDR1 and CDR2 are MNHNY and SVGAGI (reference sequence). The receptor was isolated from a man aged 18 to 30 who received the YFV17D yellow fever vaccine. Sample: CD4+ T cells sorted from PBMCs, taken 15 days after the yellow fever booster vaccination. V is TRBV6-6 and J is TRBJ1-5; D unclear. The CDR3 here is CAGAGFNQPQHF. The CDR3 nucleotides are TGTGCCGGCGCGGGATTCAATCAGCCCCAGCATTTT.